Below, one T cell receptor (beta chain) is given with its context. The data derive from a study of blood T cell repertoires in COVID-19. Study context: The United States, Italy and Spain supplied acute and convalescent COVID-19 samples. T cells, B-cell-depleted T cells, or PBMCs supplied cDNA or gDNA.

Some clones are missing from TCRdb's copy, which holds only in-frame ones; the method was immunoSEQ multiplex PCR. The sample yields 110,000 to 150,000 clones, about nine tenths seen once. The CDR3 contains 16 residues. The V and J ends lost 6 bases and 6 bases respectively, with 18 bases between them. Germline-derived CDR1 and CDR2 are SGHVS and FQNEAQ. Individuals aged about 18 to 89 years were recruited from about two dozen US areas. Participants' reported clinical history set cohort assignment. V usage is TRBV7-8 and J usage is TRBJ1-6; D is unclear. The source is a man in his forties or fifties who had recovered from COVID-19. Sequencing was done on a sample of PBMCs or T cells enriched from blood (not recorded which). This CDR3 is CASRKRWEDFNSPLHF. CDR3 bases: TGTGCCAGCAGGAAACGGTGGGAGGACTTTAATTCACCCCTCCACTTT.